The rows below give T cell receptor beta chains drawn from one sample of a study of radiotherapy plus CTLA-4 blockade in lung cancer. Sequencing used immunoSEQ multiplex PCR; TCRdb keeps in-frame clones, though not all of them. The sample has about 59,000 clones, approximately 82% seen once. Sequences were derived from peripheral blood, sampled from a patient treated with radiotherapy plus ipilimumab. Every receptor here comes from a human donor with non-small cell lung cancer whose response to radiotherapy plus ipilimumab could not be evaluated. Both conserved end residues are part of each CDR3. A D gene is named only where the DNA matches it firmly. Some rows mark clone size as missing; the rest say once, few, many or name a class of expanded clone.

>-|TRBJ2-2|TRBV19|-
TGTGCCAGTAGTATGCAGGGGAACACCGGGGAGCTGTTTTTT
CASSMQGNTGELFF
>-|TRBJ1-1|TRBV30|-
TGTGCCTGGACCCGTACCGGACTCTTGAAGGCTTTCTTT
CAWTRTGLLKAFF
>TRBD1|TRBJ2-7|TRBV18|-
TGTGCCAGCTCTACAAGCGGGACAGGGAACGAGCAGTACTTC
CASSTSGTGNEQYF
>-|TRBJ2-7|TRBV2|-
TGTGCCAGCAGTGGCGACAGTCGTCAGGGCTACGAGCAGTACTTC
CASSGDSRQGYEQYF
>-|TRBJ2-7|TRBV4-1|-
TGCGCCAGCAGCCAAGATACGAGGGTTATGGCGTACGAGCAGTACTTC
CASSQDTRVMAYEQYF
>TRBD1|TRBJ1-2|TRBV5-1|-
TGCGCCAGCAGCCCAATGCGGGACAGGGACTATGGCTACACCTTC
CASSPMRDRDYGYTF
>TRBD1|TRBJ1-1|TRBV28|-
TGTGCCAGCAGTTTACCCAGGACAGGGGCCACTGAAGCTTTCTTT
CASSLPRTGATEAFF
>-|TRBJ2-7|TRBV4-1|-
TGCGCCAGCAGCCCCTCCCCATCGGAGCCCTACGAGCAGTACTTC
CASSPSPSEPYEQYF
>TRBD2|TRBJ2-3|TRBV4-1|-
TGCGCCAGCAGCCAAATAGCCTGGACTAGCGGGGGCACAGATACGCAGTATTTT
CASSQIAWTSGGTDTQYF
>-|TRBJ1-2|TRBV27|-
TGTGCCAGCAGGGCACCAGGGAACTATGGCTACACCTTC
CASRAPGNYGYTF
>-|TRBJ2-5|TRBV4-1|-
TGCGCCAGCAGCCTACAAACCCCGGGAGAGACCCAGTACTTC
CASSLQTPGETQYF
>-|TRBJ2-3|TRBV7-7|once
TGTGCCAGCAGCTTAGGCGCGGGGAGGGGACACACAGATACGCAGTATTTT
CASSLGAGRGHTDTQYF
>TRBD2|TRBJ2-2|TRBV7-7|-
TGTGCCAGCAGCCTTCTAGCGGGAGGCGAGGGCACCGGGGAGCTGTTTTTT
CASSLLAGGEGTGELFF
>TRBD1|TRBJ1-3|TRBV28|-
TGTGCCAGCAGCTCGACAGGGCTGATCTCTGGAAACACCATATATTTT
CASSSTGLISGNTIYF
>-|TRBJ2-7|TRBV20-1|-
TGCAGTGCAAAAAGGAGCTACGAGCAGTACTTC
CSAKRSYEQYF
>-|TRBJ2-3|TRBV2|-
TGTGCCAGCAGTGTAGGAGCCGGGATCAGCACAGATACGCAGTATTTT
CASSVGAGISTDTQYF
>-|TRBJ1-2|TRBV9|-
TGTGCCAGCGGGAGGGGCAGTCTAAGCTACACCTTC
CASGRGSLSYTF
>-|TRBJ1-6|TRBV11-2|-
TGTGCCAGCAGCTTATCCTCGGGAAATAATTCACCCCTCCACTTT
CASSLSSGNNSPLHF
>TRBD1|TRBJ2-3|TRBV30|-
TGTGCCTGGAGACGGGCAGGGGGTGATGATACGCAGTATTTT
CAWRRAGGDDTQYF
>-|TRBJ1-2|TRBV6-5|-
TGTGCCAGCAGTTACGGGGCCGGAAACTATGGCTACACCTTC
CASSYGAGNYGYTF
>TRBD2|TRBJ2-1|TRBV9|-
TGTGCCAGCAGCCCTACCCCGACTAGCGGGGCCGACAATGAGCAGTTCTTC
CASSPTPTSGADNEQFF
>-|TRBJ2-7|TRBV6-1|-
TGTGCCAGCAGTACTGATTGGGAGAGCACCTACGAGCAGTACTTC
CASSTDWESTYEQYF
>TRBD1|TRBJ2-5|TRBV11-3|-
TGTGCCAGCAGCCGGGGACAGGGGCCCCAAGAGACCCAGTACTTC
CASSRGQGPQETQYF
>-|TRBJ2-3|TRBV5-1|-
TGCGCCAGCAGCCGAGGCAGGGCTAACACAGATACGCAGTATTTT
CASSRGRANTDTQYF
>-|TRBJ1-3|TRBV12-5|-
TGTGCTAGTGGTTTGGGGGCAGCTGGAAACACCATATATTTT
CASGLGAAGNTIYF
>-|TRBJ1-4|TRBV7-9|-
TGTGCCAGCAGCTTACAGGTTAATGAAAAACTGTTTTTT
CASSLQVNEKLFF
>-|TRBJ2-2|TRBV7-8|-
TGTGCCAGCAGCTTCCCCATCGCGGTCAACACCGGGGAGCTGTTTTTT
CASSFPIAVNTGELFF
>TRBD1|TRBJ1-6|TRBV5-4|-
TGTGCCAGCCGGACAGGGGGAGATTCACCCCTCCACTTT
CASRTGGDSPLHF
>TRBD1|TRBJ1-1|TRBV7-9|-
TGTGCCAGCAGTTCCGGGACAGGGTTGAGCACTGAAGCTTTCTTT
CASSSGTGLSTEAFF
>-|TRBJ1-1|TRBV11-2|-
TGTGCCAGCAGCCGACAGAACACTGAAGCTTTCTTT
CASSRQNTEAFF
>-|TRBJ2-5|TRBV5-5|-
TGTGCCAGCAGCTTGGGCAGCGGGGAGACCCAGTACTTC
CASSLGSGETQYF
>-|TRBJ1-4|TRBV5-1|-
TGCGCCAGCAGCTTGTATCCAACTAATGAAAAACTGTTTTTT
CASSLYPTNEKLFF
>TRBD2|TRBJ2-1|TRBV7-2|-
TGTGCCAGCAGCAAACCGGGACTAGCGAGCTCCTACAATGAGCAGTTCTTC
CASSKPGLASSYNEQFF
>-|TRBJ1-2|TRBV4-1|-
TGCGCCAGCACCCAAGGAGGCCATAACTATGGCTACACCTTC
CASTQGGHNYGYTF
>-|TRBJ1-3|TRBV19|few
TGTGCCAGTAGACCGGGACACTTCTCTGGAAACACCATATATTTT
CASRPGHFSGNTIYF
>TRBD2|TRBJ2-1|TRBV10-2|-
TGCGCCAGCAGACCCCAGGAGCGGGGGCTACAGTTCTTC
CASRPQERGLQFF
>-|TRBJ1-3|TRBV7-9|-
TGTGCCAGCAGCTTAGTGGGCCTCTCTGGAAACACCATATATTTT
CASSLVGLSGNTIYF
>TRBD2|TRBJ2-2|TRBV27|-
TGTGCCAGCAAGGGACTATACGCGAACACCGGGGAGCTGTTTTTT
CASKGLYANTGELFF
>-|TRBJ2-1|TRBV1|-
TGCACCAGCAGCCAGGGGGGAGATACCAACAATGAGCAGTTCTTC
CTSSQGGDTNNEQFF
>TRBD2|TRBJ2-3|TRBV5-1|-
TGCGCCAGCAGCTCCGGGGGGGCCGACACAGATACGCAGTATTTT
CASSSGGADTDTQYF
>TRBD2|TRBJ2-1|TRBV30|-
TGTGCCTGGACTCTCGGACTAGCGGGAGATGAGCAGTTCTTC
CAWTLGLAGDEQFF
>TRBD2|TRBJ2-7|TRBV4-1|-
TGCGCCAGCAGCCCCACAGAGCGGGGGGGCCGGGAGCAGTACTTC
CASSPTERGGREQYF
>-|TRBJ2-7|TRBV9|-
TGTGCCAGCAGCGTAGAATTGGGGGCCTCCTACGAGCAGTACTTC
CASSVELGASYEQYF
>TRBD1|TRBJ1-2|TRBV7-2|-
TGTGCCAGCAGCCCTGGGACAGCTACTAACTATGGCTACACCTTC
CASSPGTATNYGYTF
>TRBD1|TRBJ1-6|TRBV9|-
TGTGCCAGCAGCGTAGACAGGGGAAATTCACCCCTCCACTTT
CASSVDRGNSPLHF
>-|TRBJ2-3|TRBV4-1|-
TGCGCCAGCAGCCAAATAGGGGGAAATACGCAGTATTTT
CASSQIGGNTQYF
>TRBD1|TRBJ1-2|TRBV28|-
TGTGCCAGCAGTTCCCTCTGGACAGGGGGTAGAGGTGGCTACACCTTC
CASSSLWTGGRGGYTF
>-|TRBJ2-5|TRBV27|-
TGTGCCAGCAGTTCCGCCGGGACTGAGGAGACCCAGTACTTC
CASSSAGTEETQYF
>-|TRBJ2-3|TRBV9|-
TGTGCCAGCAGCGTAGGGGGCGGATTCACAGATACGCAGTATTTT
CASSVGGGFTDTQYF
>-|TRBJ1-5|TRBV11-3|-
TGTGCCAGCAGCTTAAGACTCAGACCCTACAATCAGCCCCAGCATTTT
CASSLRLRPYNQPQHF
>TRBD2|TRBJ2-7|TRBV9|-
TGTGCCAGCAGCGAAAGCGGGGTTGGCTACGAGCAGTACTTC
CASSESGVGYEQYF